The following is a T cell receptor beta chain sequence with its context. The antigen remains unidentified. The CDR3 has 14 residues. Germline V gene sequence: CDR1 MNHEY, CDR2 SVGAGI. V was pared by 2 bases and J by 6 bases, with 3 bases of the junction left unmatched. The record originates from a study of blood T cells in healthy people across ages. Whole-study results and caveats: Donors of long life had a larger count of naive CD4+ cells and greater diversity than aged donors.

Then a second PCR, running roughly 7 to 11 cycles, was carried out with a sample-barcoded 5' primer and a J-beta primer mix. MiXCR, applied by TCRdb to the 5' RACE reads, yields one record per CDR3 protein. The table has over 1,500,000 distinct CDR3 sequences, 49% seen once; the top ten hold approximately 2.1%. J is TRBJ1-5 and V is TRBV6-5; 8 bases are a match to TRBD1. The source material was blood. The sequence was collected from a woman in her forties in good health. The CDR3 bases are TGTGCCAGCAGTTACAGGACAGGGATTCAGCCCCAGCATTTT. Translation: CASSYRTGIQPQHF.